These T cell receptor beta chains were read from a single sample in a study of blood T cell repertoires in COVID-19. Repertoires were generated with immunoSEQ multiplex PCR, while TCRdb's copy carries only in-frame clones and drops some. The sample has 350,000 or so clones; around 87% are singletons. The sample was peripheral blood. The receptors derive from a man aged 18 to 29 with active or convalescent COVID-19. The CDR3 runs from the conserved cysteine through the conserved F or W. Fields, in order: V gene, CDR3 protein.

>TRBV7-2
CASNSYSNQPQHF
>TRBV5-6
CASSGRGLALAKNIQYF
>TRBV10-3
CAISGRGTGSTGELFF
>TRBV25-1
CASSESNSYEQYF
>TRBV12-5
CASGLILTGGNTEAFF
>TRBV2
CASTSFQGADYEQYF
>TRBV27
CASSSSGQFYGYTF
>TRBV9
CASSVETVSGNTIYF
>TRBV15
CATSENDRIGELFF
>TRBV2
CASSDGRPQHF
>TRBV7-2
CASSLWSSTEAFF
>TRBV27
CASSLLRDSPMNTEAFF
>TRBV6-5
CASETGAEAFF
>TRBV6-5
CASSRTSGSKNIQYF
>TRBV2
CASRNSYEQYF
>TRBV11-2
CASSLGLAAETQYF
>TRBV27
CASSLGQGVRETQYF
>TRBV29-1
CSVDFGNRGRSEQYF
>TRBV24-1
CATSSADRGNQPQHF
>TRBV7-3
CASSPGQGRFSPLHF
>TRBV28
CASSTGTVKNYGYTF
>TRBV9
CASSVVGQGYGYTF
>TRBV11-2
CASRAPGQAYQETQYF
>TRBV7-9
CASSLQGATEAFF
>TRBV3-1/TRBV3-2
CASSQDTVTGPQHF
>TRBV19
CASSTGLAGSEEQFF
>TRBV7-2
CASSPRGATNEKLFF
>TRBV4-3
CASSQTGSDSGNTIYF
>TRBV11-2
CASSQQGGSGELFF
>TRBV30
CAWSHSGSQDEQFF
>TRBV20-1
CSASSSGSKSGELFF
>TRBV11-2
CASSLSPRLAGVGEQYF
>TRBV4-2
CASSQNGLAGENTGELFF
>TRBV6-6
CASRSQGVRGETQYF
>TRBV4-3
CASSQDPTTGWDTEAFF
>TRBV2
CASTLGPTSEQYF
>TRBV15
CATSSIGTRYNEQFF
>TRBV7-9
CASSQNRERGYGYTF
>TRBV7-9
CASSGAPGLLYEQYF
>TRBV19
CASGAGSRGIYEQYF
>TRBV24-1
CATSVSGVWQPQHF
>TRBV2
CASSQIIASVQFF
>TRBV10-3
CAISVTGGAGNTIYF
>TRBV9
CASSVVHTGTETQYF
>TRBV18
CASSPPLSTDTQYF
>TRBV27
CASSTWTGLNSGSPLHF
>TRBV28
CASRPMTPGETQYF